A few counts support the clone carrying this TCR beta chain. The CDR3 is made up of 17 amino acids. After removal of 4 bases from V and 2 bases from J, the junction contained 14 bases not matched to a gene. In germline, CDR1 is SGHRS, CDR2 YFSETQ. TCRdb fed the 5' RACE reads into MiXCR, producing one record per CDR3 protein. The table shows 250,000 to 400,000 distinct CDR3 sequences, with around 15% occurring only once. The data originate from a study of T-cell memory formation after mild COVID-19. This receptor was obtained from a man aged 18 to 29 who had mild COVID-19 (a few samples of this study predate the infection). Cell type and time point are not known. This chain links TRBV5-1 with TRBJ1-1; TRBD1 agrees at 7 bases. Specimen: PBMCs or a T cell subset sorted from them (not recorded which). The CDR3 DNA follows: TGCGCCAGCAGCGCCCTACAGGGAAGGGGGCTAAACACTGAAGCTTTCTTT. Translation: CASSALQGRGLNTEAFF.